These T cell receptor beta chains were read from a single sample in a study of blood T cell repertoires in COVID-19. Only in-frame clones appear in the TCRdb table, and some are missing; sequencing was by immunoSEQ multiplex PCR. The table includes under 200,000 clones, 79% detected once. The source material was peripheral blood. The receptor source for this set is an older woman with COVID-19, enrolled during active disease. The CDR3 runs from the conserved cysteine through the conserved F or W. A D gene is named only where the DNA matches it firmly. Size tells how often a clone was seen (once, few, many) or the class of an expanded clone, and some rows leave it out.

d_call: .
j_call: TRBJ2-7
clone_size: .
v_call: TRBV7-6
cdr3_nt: TGTGCCAGCAGCCCTGGGGGGGCCGAGCAGTACTTC
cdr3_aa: CASSPGGAEQYF

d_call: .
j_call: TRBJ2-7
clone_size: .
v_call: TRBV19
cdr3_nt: TGTGCCAGTAGTAGCAGGACAGACTCCTACGAGCAGTACTTC
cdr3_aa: CASSSRTDSYEQYF

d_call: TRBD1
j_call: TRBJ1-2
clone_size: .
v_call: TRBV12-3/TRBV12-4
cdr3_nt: TGTGCCAGCAGTCGGGACAGGAGGTATGGCTACACCTTC
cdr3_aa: CASSRDRRYGYTF

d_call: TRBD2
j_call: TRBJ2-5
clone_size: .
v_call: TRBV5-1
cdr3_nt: TGCGCCAGCAATTTGAGAGGGACTAGCACAGAGACCCAGTACTTC
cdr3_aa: CASNLRGTSTETQYF

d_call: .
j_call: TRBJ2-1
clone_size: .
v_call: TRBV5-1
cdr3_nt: TGCGCCAGCAGCCCCGGTGGAGCGGAGCTATACAATGAGCAGTTCTTC
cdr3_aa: CASSPGGAELYNEQFF

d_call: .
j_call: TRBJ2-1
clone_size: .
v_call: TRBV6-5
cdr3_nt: TGTGCCAGCAGGATTGGAGGGACCTACAATGAGCAGTTCTTC
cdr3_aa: CASRIGGTYNEQFF

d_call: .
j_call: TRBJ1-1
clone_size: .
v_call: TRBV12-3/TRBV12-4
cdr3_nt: TGTGCCAGCAGAGCTGACAATAACGCAGCTTTCTTT
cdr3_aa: CASRADNNAAFF

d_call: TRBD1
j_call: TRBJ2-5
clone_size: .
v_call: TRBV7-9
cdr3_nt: TGTGCCAGCACCGACAGGGGTACCGAAGAGACCCAGTACTTC
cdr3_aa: CASTDRGTEETQYF

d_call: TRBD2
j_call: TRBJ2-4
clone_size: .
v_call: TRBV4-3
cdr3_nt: TGCGCCAGCAGCCTCTCGGCGGGGGAAAACATTCAGTACTTC
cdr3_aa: CASSLSAGENIQYF

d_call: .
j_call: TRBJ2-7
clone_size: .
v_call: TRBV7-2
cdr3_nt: TGTGCCAGCAGCTCACAAAATGACAGACCCTACGAGCAGTACTTC
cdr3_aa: CASSSQNDRPYEQYF

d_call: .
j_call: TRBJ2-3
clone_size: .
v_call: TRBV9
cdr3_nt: TGTGCCAGCAGCGTAAGCGGGACACCCACAGATACGCAGTATTTT
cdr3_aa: CASSVSGTPTDTQYF

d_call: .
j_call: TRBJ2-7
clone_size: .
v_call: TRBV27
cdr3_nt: TGTGCCAGCAGTCGGGAGCGGAGAGCGTCCTACGAGCAGTACTTC
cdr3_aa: CASSRERRASYEQYF

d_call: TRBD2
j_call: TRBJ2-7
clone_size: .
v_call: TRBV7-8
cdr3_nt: TGTGCCAGCAGCCATAGCGGGTACGGGCAGTACTTC
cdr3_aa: CASSHSGYGQYF

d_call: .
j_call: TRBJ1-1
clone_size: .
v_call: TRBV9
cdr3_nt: TGTGCCAGCAGCGTAGTGGCTACAGCGAACACTGAAGCTTTCTTT
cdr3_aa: CASSVVATANTEAFF

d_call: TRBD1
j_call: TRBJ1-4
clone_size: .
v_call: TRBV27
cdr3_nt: TGTGCCAGCAGGGGCCGAGGGGGCTTTAATGAAAAACTGTTTTTT
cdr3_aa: CASRGRGGFNEKLFF

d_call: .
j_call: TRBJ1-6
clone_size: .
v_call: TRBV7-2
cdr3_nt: TGTGCCAGCAGCGCGGGGGGCAGCCCCAAGCCCCTCCACTTT
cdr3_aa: CASSAGGSPKPLHF

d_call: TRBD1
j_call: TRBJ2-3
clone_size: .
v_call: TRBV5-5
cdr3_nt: TGTGCCAGCAGCTCACCTGCGGGACAGGGGACAGATACGCAGTATTTT
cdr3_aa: CASSSPAGQGTDTQYF

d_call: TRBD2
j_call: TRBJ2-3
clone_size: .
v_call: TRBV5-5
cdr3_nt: TGTGCCAGCAGAACCGGGACTAGCGGGGGGGCCGGGACAGATACGCAGTATTTT
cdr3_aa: CASRTGTSGGAGTDTQYF

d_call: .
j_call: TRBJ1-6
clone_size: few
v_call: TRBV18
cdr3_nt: TGTGCCAGCTCGCACGCGAGGGAGTCCTATAATTCACCCCTCCACTTT
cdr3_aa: CASSHARESYNSPLHF

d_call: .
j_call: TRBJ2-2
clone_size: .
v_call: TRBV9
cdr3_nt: TGTGCCAGCAGCTTCCACCCCAGGGGCCAAGACGGGGAGCTGTTTTTT
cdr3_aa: CASSFHPRGQDGELFF

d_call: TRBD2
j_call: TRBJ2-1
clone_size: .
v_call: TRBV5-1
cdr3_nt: TGCGCCAGCAATGGAGCGGGGGGGTACAATGAGCAGTTCTTC
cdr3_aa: CASNGAGGYNEQFF

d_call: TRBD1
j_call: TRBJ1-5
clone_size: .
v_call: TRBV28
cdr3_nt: TGTGCCAGCAGTACAGGGGGCGCCGGACAGCCCCAGCATTTT
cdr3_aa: CASSTGGAGQPQHF

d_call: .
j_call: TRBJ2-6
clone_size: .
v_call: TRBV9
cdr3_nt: TGTGCCAGCAGCGATACAGACACCGGCTCTGGGGCCAACGTCCTGACTTTC
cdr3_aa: CASSDTDTGSGANVLTF

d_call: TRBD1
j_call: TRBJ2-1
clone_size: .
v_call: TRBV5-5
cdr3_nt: TGTGCCAGCAGCTTAGGCAGGGGGAACTACAATGAGCAGTTCTTC
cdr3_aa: CASSLGRGNYNEQFF

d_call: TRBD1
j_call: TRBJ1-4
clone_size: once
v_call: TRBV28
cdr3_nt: TGTGCCAGCAGTCTAGATATGGGACAGGGGGCAACTAATGAAAAACTGTTTTTT
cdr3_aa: CASSLDMGQGATNEKLFF

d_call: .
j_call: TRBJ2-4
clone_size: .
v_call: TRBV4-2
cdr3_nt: TGTGCCAGCAGCCAAGAACTTAGGGCTAGCTTATCCAAAAACATTCAGTACTTC
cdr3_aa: CASSQELRASLSKNIQYF

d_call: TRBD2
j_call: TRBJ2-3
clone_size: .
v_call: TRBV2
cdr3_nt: TGTGCCAGCAGTGACGGCGGGGGGAGCACAGATACGCAGTATTTT
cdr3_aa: CASSDGGGSTDTQYF

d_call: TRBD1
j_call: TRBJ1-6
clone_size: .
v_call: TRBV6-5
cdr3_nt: TGTGCCAGCAGGGACAGGGGGTATTCACCCCTCCACTTT
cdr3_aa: CASRDRGYSPLHF

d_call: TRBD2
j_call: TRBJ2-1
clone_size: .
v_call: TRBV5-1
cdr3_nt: TGCGCCAGCAGCTGGACTAGCGGGGGGGCCAATGAGCAGTTCTTC
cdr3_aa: CASSWTSGGANEQFF

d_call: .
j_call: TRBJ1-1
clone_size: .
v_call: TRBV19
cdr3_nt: TGTGCCAGCTCGATGGGGGCGACGGACAGGAACACTGAAGCTTTCTTT
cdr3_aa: CASSMGATDRNTEAFF

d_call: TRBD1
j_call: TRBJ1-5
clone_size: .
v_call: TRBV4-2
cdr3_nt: TGTGCCAGCAGCCAAGGGACGACAGGGGGTCAGCCCCAGCATTTT
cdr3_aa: CASSQGTTGGQPQHF

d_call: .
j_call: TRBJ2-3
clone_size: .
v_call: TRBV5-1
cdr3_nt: TGCGCCAGCAGCTTGGAAGGAGACAGTTACACAGATACGCAGTATTTT
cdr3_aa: CASSLEGDSYTDTQYF

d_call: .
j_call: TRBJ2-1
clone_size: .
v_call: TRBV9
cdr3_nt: TGTGCCAGCAGCGGAACGGTAGACAATGAGCAGTTCTTC
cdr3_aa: CASSGTVDNEQFF

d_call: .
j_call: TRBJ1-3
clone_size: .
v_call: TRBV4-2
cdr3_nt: TGTGCCAGCAGCTCCCGCCGGGAGGACAGCGTCTCTGGAAACACCATATATTTT
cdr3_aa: CASSSRREDSVSGNTIYF

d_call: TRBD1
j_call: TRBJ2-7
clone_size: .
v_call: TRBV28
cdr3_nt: TGTGCCAGCTCCACATCCCCGGGACAGGGCTCCTACGAGCAGTACTTC
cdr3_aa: CASSTSPGQGSYEQYF

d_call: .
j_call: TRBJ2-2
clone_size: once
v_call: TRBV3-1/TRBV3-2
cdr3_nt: TGTGCCAGCAGCCAATGGACTTCCACCGGGGAGCTGTTTTTT
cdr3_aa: CASSQWTSTGELFF

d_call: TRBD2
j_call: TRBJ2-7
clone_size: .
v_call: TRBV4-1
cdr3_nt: TGCGCCAGCAGCCAAGGACGACTAGCGGGGGGAAGCTCCTACGAGCAGTACTTC
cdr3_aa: CASSQGRLAGGSSYEQYF

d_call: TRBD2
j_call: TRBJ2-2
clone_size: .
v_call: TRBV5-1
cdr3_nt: TGCGCCAGCAGCTTGCTGGCTAGCGGGAAAGGAGGGGAGCTGTTTTTT
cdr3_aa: CASSLLASGKGGELFF

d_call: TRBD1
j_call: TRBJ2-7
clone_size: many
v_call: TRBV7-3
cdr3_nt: TGTGCCAGCAGCCTATCGACAGGGTCGGTGCACTTC
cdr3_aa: CASSLSTGSVHF

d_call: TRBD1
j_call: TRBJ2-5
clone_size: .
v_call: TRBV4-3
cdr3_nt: TGCGCCAGCAGCCAGGCGACAGGGGGCGGAGGAGAGACCCAGTACTTC
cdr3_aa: CASSQATGGGGETQYF

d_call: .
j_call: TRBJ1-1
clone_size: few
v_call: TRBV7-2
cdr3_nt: TGTGCCAGCAGCTTAGCCATCCAGAACACTGAAGCTTTCTTT
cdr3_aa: CASSLAIQNTEAFF

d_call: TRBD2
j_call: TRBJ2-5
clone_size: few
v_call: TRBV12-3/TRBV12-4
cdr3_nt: TGTGCCAGCAGCCCAGGGAGGGATTGGACCCAGTACTTC
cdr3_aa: CASSPGRDWTQYF

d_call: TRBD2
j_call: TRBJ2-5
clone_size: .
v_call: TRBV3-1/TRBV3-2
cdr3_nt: TGTGCCAGCAGCACGGGACTACAAGAGACCCAGTACTTC
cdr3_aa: CASSTGLQETQYF

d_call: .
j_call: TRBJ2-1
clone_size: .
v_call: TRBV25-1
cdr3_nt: TGTGCCAGCAGTGCCGGGATATCCTACAATGAGCAGTTCTTC
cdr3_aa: CASSAGISYNEQFF

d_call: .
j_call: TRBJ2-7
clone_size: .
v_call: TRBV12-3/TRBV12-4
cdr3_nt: TGTGCCAGCAGTTCCGCTTTTAGCGGCGAGCAGTACTTC
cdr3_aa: CASSSAFSGEQYF

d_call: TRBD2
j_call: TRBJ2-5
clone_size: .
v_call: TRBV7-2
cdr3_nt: TGTGCCAGCAGCTCGCAACGACTAGCGGGGGGAGAGACCCAGTACTTC
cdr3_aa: CASSSQRLAGGETQYF

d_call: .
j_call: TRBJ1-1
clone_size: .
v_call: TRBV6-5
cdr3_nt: TGTGCCAGCCAACCACTCCGGCGGACTGAAGCTTTCTTT
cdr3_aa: CASQPLRRTEAFF

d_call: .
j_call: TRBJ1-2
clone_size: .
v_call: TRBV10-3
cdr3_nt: TGTGCCATCAGTGCAGGGTACGAGGACGGCTACACCTTC
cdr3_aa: CAISAGYEDGYTF

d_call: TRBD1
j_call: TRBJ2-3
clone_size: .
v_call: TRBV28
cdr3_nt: TGTGCCAGCAGCCTGGACAGGAATGCAGATACGCAGTATTTT
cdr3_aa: CASSLDRNADTQYF

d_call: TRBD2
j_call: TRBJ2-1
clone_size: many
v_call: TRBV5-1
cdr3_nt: TGCGCCAGCAGCCCAGTGGTCGCGGGGGGGCGGTCCTACAATGAGCAGTTCTTC
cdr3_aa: CASSPVVAGGRSYNEQFF

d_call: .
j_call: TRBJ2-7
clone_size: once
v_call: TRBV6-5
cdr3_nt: TGTGCCAGCAGAAGCAGGGTAACCGAGCAGTACTTC
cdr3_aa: CASRSRVTEQYF

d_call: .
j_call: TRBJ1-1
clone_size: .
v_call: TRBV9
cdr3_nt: TGTGCCAGCAGCGTAGCACTTACAGGGATATCTGAAGCTTTCTTT
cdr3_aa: CASSVALTGISEAFF

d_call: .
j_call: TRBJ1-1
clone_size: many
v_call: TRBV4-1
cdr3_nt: TGCGCCAGCAGCCAAGAAAAGGGACTGCGGAACACTGAAGCTTTCTTT
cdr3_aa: CASSQEKGLRNTEAFF

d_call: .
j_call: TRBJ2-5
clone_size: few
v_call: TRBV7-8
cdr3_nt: TGTGCCAGCAGCCAGACACAAGAGACCCAGTACTTC
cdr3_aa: CASSQTQETQYF

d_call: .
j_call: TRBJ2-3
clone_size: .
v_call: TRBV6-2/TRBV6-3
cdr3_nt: TGTGCCAGCAGTTATGGCTCGAGGGCAGATACGCAGTATTTT
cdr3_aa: CASSYGSRADTQYF

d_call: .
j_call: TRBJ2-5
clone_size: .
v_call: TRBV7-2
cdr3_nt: TGTGCCAGCAGCCCCCCGCGCGGGATAAAGACCCAGTACTTC
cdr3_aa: CASSPPRGIKTQYF

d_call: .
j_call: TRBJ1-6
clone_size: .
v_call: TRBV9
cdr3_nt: TGTGCCAGCAGCGTAAAGGGGGATACCTATAATTCACCCCTCCACTTT
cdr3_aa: CASSVKGDTYNSPLHF

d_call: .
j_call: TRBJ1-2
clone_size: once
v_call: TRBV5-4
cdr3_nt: TGTGCCAGCAGCTTAGGGCAGGGGATACCTAACTATGGCTACACCTTC
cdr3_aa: CASSLGQGIPNYGYTF

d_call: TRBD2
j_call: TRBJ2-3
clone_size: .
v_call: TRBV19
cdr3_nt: TGTGCCAGTAGTCGCCGGACTAGCAAGGGCACAGATACGCAGTATTTT
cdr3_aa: CASSRRTSKGTDTQYF

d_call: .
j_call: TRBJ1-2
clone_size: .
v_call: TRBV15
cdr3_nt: TGTGCCACCAGCACATCCGGTAGAATTTATGGCTACACCTTC
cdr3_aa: CATSTSGRIYGYTF